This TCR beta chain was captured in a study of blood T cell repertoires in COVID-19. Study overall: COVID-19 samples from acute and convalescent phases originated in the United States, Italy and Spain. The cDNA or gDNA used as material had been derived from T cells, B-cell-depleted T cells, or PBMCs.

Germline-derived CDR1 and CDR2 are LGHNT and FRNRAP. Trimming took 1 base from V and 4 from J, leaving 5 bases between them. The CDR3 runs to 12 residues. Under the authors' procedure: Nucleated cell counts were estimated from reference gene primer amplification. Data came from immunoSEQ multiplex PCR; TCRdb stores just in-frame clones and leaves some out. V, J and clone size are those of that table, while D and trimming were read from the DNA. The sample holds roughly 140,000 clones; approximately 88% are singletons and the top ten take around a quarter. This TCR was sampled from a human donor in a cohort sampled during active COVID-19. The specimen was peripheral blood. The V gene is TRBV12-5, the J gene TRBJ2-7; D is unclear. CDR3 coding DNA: TGTGCTAGTGGTTTGGAGACTTACGAGCAGTACTTC. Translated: CASGLETYEQYF.